Reported below is one T cell receptor (beta chain). V dropped 0 bases and J dropped 4 bases, with 19 bases sitting between them. The CDR3 length is 17 residues. Germline loops: CDR1 SGHRS, CDR2 YFSETQ. Some clones are missing from TCRdb's copy, which holds only in-frame ones; the method was immunoSEQ multiplex PCR. The data contain about 120,000 clones, about 89% of them singletons. This record comes from a study of T cell responses to AZD1222 COVID-19 vaccine. The starting material was peripheral blood, obtained on day 0 of AZD1222 vaccination. The rearrangement links TRBV5-1 to TRBJ1-2, with a possible D match to TRBD1 (5 bases). The clonotype originates from an adult in good health. CDR3 residues: CASSLGDGVGQSYGYTF. DNA for the CDR3: TGCGCCAGCAGCTTGGGGGACGGTGTTGGACAAAGCTATGGCTACACCTTC.